Listed below are T cell receptor beta chains from one sample, sequenced in a study of identical twins. TCRdb used MiXCR to reprocess the 5' RACE reads, holding one entry per CDR3 protein. The sample lists around 290,000 distinct CDR3 sequences, 7.5% to 9.5% occurring once. These data are also associated with another study on yellow fever vaccine responses in identical twins.

The sequenced material came from CD8+ T cells sorted from blood. The source is a woman aged 18-29 years in good health. CDR3s include the opening cysteine and the closing phenylalanine or tryptophan. The D gene is left open where the match is weak. Clone size, where shown, is once, few, many, or a class for clones that have expanded.

TRBJ2-1,TRBV7-9,.,many,CASSLPSTGNEQFF,TGTGCCAGCAGCTTACCCTCCACAGGGAATGAGCAGTTCTTC
TRBJ2-1,TRBV3-1,TRBD2,few,CASRERETYNEQFF,TGTGCCAGCCGAGAGCGGGAAACCTACAATGAGCAGTTCTTC
TRBJ2-5,TRBV2,.,.,CASSRYGGQETQYF,TGTGCCAGCAGTCGGTATGGGGGGCAAGAGACCCAGTACTTC
TRBJ2-5,TRBV7-9,.,few,CASSPRDGKETQYF,TGTGCCAGCAGCCCCCGGGACGGAAAAGAGACCCAGTACTTC
TRBJ2-5,TRBV7-9,.,few,CASSPRIEETQYF,TGTGCCAGCAGCCCCCGGATTGAAGAGACCCAGTACTTC
TRBJ2-3,TRBV12-3/TRBV12-4,TRBD1,.,CASRRTGSTDTQYF,TGTGCCAGCAGGCGGACAGGGAGCACAGATACGCAGTATTTT
TRBJ1-4,TRBV12-3/TRBV12-4,.,.,CASSLAGHNEKLFF,TGTGCCAGCAGTTTAGCAGGGCATAATGAAAAACTGTTTTTT
TRBJ1-1,TRBV4-1,.,many,CASSQDPPQMGSNTEAFF,TGCGCCAGCAGCCAAGATCCTCCGCAGATGGGCTCGAACACTGAAGCTTTCTTT
TRBJ2-1,TRBV24-1,.,few,CATSDLQAGFDEQFF,TGTGCCACCAGTGATTTGCAGGCAGGATTCGATGAGCAGTTCTTC
TRBJ1-2,TRBV29-1,.,.,CSVYLDLYGYTF,TGCAGCGTTTATCTGGACCTCTATGGCTACACCTTC
TRBJ1-1,TRBV4-3,.,many,CASSPLVNTEAFF,TGCGCCAGCAGCCCCCTAGTAAACACTGAAGCTTTCTTT
TRBJ1-5,TRBV6-2/TRBV6-3,.,.,CASSYIPRTAGVGNQPQHF,TGTGCCAGCAGTTACATACCCAGGACAGCCGGGGTCGGCAATCAGCCCCAGCATTTT
TRBJ2-3,TRBV27,.,.,CASSSTANSASPTDTQYF,TGTGCCAGCAGTTCGACCGCAAACTCAGCTTCCCCCACAGATACGCAGTATTTT
TRBJ2-3,TRBV27,.,few,CASSHSLPTDTQYF,TGTGCCAGCAGTCACTCTTTACCCACAGATACGCAGTATTTT
TRBJ2-3,TRBV2,TRBD2,.,CASIGLAGHTDTQYF,TGTGCCAGCATAGGACTAGCGGGACACACAGATACGCAGTATTTT
TRBJ1-2,TRBV7-3,.,few,CASSFITGDGYTF,TGTGCCAGCAGCTTTATAACGGGGGATGGCTACACCTTC
TRBJ2-4,TRBV29-1,.,.,CSAGRDRNIQYF,TGCAGCGCCGGGCGGGACAGAAACATTCAGTACTTC
TRBJ2-7,TRBV29-1,.,few,CSVERPNYEQYF,TGCAGCGTTGAAAGACCGAACTACGAGCAGTACTTC
TRBJ2-5,TRBV27,TRBD1,.,CASRTGTTQETQYF,TGTGCCAGCAGGACAGGGACAACCCAAGAGACCCAGTACTTC
TRBJ2-7,TRBV7-9,.,few,CASSTPSGLSSYEQYF,TGTGCCAGCAGCACACCGTCCGGCTTGAGCTCCTACGAGCAGTACTTC
TRBJ2-7,TRBV6-5,TRBD1,many,CASSYYDRDGEQYF,TGTGCCAGCAGTTACTACGACAGGGACGGCGAGCAGTACTTC
TRBJ1-5,TRBV27,TRBD1,many,CASSHRGSQPQHF,TGTGCCAGCAGCCACAGGGGATCTCAGCCCCAGCATTTT
TRBJ2-7,TRBV5-1,.,.,CASSLDPGPGYEQYF,TGCGCCAGCAGCTTGGATCCGGGGCCAGGGTACGAGCAGTACTTC
TRBJ2-1,TRBV10-1,TRBD2,few,CASSELAGVYNEQFF,TGCGCCAGCAGTGAACTAGCGGGAGTGTACAATGAGCAGTTCTTC
TRBJ2-7,TRBV4-1,.,few,CASSQDGPYEQYF,TGCGCCAGCAGCCAAGATGGACCCTACGAGCAGTACTTC
TRBJ2-7,TRBV3-1,TRBD1,.,CASGQGPGDYEQYF,TGTGCCAGCGGACAGGGTCCCGGGGATTACGAGCAGTACTTC
TRBJ2-7,TRBV29-1,.,many,CSVEAAGSSYEQYF,TGCAGCGTTGAAGCTGCCGGATCCTCCTACGAGCAGTACTTC
TRBJ1-2,TRBV9,.,.,CASSQNPWTKTNYGYTF,TGTGCCAGCAGCCAGAATCCCTGGACAAAGACTAACTATGGCTACACCTTC
TRBJ2-7,TRBV20-1,.,few,CSASLREPYEQYF,TGCAGTGCTAGTCTCAGGGAACCCTACGAGCAGTACTTC
TRBJ2-2,TRBV20-1,.,few,CSASRVTGELFF,TGCAGTGCTAGCCGGGTCACCGGGGAGCTGTTTTTT
TRBJ2-2,TRBV7-9,.,.,CAKQRRELSGELFF,TGTGCCAAACAGCGCAGGGAGCTTTCCGGGGAGCTGTTTTTT
TRBJ2-7,TRBV21-1,.,few,CASRPTFDRGCEQYF,TGTGCCAGCAGGCCCACATTTGACAGGGGATGCGAGCAGTACTTC
TRBJ2-3,TRBV7-9,TRBD1,.,CASSSTGDGVNTQYF,TGTGCCAGCAGCTCGACAGGGGATGGGGTAAATACGCAGTATTTT
TRBJ2-5,TRBV3-1,.,many,CASSKRGGSETQYF,TGTGCCAGCAGCAAGCGCGGGGGCTCGGAGACCCAGTACTTC
TRBJ2-1,TRBV2,TRBD2,.,CASSPGLAEDNEQFF,TGTGCCAGCAGCCCGGGACTAGCGGAAGACAATGAGCAGTTCTTC
TRBJ2-1,TRBV19,TRBD2,once,CASSRGLVNEQFF,TGTGCCAGTAGTAGGGGACTAGTCAATGAGCAGTTCTTC
TRBJ2-1,TRBV4-3,.,.,CASSQVANSYNEQFF,TGCGCCAGCAGCCAAGTAGCGAACTCCTACAATGAGCAGTTCTTC
TRBJ2-1,TRBV11-3,TRBD2,.,CASSSRTSGSSEQFF,TGTGCCAGCAGCTCAAGGACTAGCGGGAGTAGTGAGCAGTTCTTC
TRBJ2-7,TRBV12-3/TRBV12-4,.,many,CASSFENYEQYF,TGTGCCAGCAGTTTTGAGAACTACGAGCAGTACTTC
TRBJ1-5,TRBV9,.,many,CASSASGNQPQHF,TGTGCCAGCAGCGCTTCGGGCAATCAGCCCCAGCATTTT
TRBJ2-1,TRBV4-3,TRBD2,many,CASSQGTSGGYNEQFF,TGCGCCAGCAGCCAAGGGACTAGCGGGGGATACAATGAGCAGTTCTTC
TRBJ2-4,TRBV4-1,.,.,CASSQDLQDARNIQYF,TGCGCCAGCAGCCAAGATCTCCAGGACGCTAGGAACATTCAGTACTTC
TRBJ2-1,TRBV12-3/TRBV12-4,.,.,CASIYGSGAGEQFF,TGTGCCAGCATATATGGTTCGGGGGCTGGTGAGCAGTTCTTC
TRBJ2-7,TRBV5-1,.,few,CASSFERGARYEQYF,TGCGCCAGCAGCTTCGAGAGGGGGGCTAGGTACGAGCAGTACTTC
TRBJ2-1,TRBV16,TRBD2,many,CASSQGLAGGPYNEQFF,TGTGCCAGCAGCCAAGGACTAGCGGGAGGGCCCTACAATGAGCAGTTCTTC